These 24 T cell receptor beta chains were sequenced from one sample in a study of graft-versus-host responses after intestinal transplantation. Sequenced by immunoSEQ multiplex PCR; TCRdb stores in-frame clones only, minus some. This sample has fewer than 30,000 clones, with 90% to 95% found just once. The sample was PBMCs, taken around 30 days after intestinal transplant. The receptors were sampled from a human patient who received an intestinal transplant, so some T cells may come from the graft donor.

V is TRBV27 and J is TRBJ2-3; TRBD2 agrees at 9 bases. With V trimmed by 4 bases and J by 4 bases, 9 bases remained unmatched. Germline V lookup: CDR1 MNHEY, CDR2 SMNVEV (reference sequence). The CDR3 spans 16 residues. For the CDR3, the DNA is TGTGCCAGCAGTTCGATTAGCGGGAGCATTCCAGATACGCAGTATTTT. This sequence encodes CASSSISGSIPDTQYF.

CDR3 in amino acids: CASSAIPGTSTDTQYF. CDR3 coding DNA: TGCGCCAGCAGCGCAATACCCGGTACTAGCACAGATACGCAGTATTTT. The chain uses TRBV4-1 and TRBJ2-3; no definite D call. CDR3 length: 16 amino acids. Looked up from germline, CDR1 is MGHRA and CDR2 is YSYEKL. The V gene lost 5 bases and the J gene lost 0 bases, with 15 bases spanning the gap.

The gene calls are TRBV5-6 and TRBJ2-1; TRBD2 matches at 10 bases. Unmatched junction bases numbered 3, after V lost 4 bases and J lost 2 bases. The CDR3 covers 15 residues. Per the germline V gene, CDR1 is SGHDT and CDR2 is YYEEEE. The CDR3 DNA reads TGTGCCAGCAGCCCTGGGACTAGCGCCTACAATGAGCAGTTCTTC. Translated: CASSPGTSAYNEQFF.

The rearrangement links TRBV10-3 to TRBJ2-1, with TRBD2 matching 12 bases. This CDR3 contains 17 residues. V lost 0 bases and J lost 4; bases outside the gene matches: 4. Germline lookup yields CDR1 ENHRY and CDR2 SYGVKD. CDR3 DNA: TGTGCCATCAGTGAGTCGGGCACTAGCGGGGGGTACAATGAGCAGTTCTTC. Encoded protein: CAISESGTSGGYNEQFF.

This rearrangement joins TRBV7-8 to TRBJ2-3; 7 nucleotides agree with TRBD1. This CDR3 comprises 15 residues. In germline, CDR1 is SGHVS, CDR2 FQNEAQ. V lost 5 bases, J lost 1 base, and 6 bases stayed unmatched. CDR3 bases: TGTGCCAGCAGCCCACTTGGACAGGGCACAGATACGCAGTATTTT. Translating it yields CASSPLGQGTDTQYF.

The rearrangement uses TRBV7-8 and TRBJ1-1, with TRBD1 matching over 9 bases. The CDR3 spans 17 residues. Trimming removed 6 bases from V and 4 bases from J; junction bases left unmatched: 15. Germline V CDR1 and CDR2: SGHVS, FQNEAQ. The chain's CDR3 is CASRPGTGPSILTEAFF. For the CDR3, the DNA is TGTGCCAGCAGACCAGGGACAGGGCCCTCCATCCTCACTGAAGCTTTCTTT.

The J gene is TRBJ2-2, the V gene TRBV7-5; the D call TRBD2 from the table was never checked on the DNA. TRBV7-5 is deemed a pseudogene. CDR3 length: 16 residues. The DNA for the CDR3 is TGTGTCAGAAGCTTAGACCGTAGGACTAACACCGGGGAGCTGTTTTTT. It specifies CVRSLDRRTNTGELFF.

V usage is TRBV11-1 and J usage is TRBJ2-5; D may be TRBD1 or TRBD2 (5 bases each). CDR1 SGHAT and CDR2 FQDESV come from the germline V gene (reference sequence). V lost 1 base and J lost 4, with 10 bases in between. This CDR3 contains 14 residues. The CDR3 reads CASSLGRGGETQYF. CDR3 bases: TGTGCCAGCAGCTTAGGCCGGGGCGGAGAGACCCAGTACTTC.

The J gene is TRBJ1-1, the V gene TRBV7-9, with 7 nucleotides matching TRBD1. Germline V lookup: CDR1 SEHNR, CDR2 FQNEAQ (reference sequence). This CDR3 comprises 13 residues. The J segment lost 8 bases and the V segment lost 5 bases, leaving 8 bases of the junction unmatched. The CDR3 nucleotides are TGTGCCAGCAGCCCCCGGGACAGCGCCGAAGCTTTCTTT. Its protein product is CASSPRDSAEAFF.

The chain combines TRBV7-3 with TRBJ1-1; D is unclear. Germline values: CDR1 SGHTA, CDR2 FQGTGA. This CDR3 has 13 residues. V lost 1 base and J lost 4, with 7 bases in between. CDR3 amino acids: CASSLREGTEAFF. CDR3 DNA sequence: TGTGCCAGCAGCTTAAGGGAGGGCACTGAAGCTTTCTTT.

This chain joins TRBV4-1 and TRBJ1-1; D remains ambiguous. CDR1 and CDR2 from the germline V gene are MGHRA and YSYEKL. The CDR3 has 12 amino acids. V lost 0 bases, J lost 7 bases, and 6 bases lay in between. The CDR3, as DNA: TGCGCCAGCAGCCAAGAGGACCGTGAAGCTTTCTTT. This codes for CASSQEDREAFF.

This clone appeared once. The CDR3 nucleotides read TGTGCCAGCAGCTTTCCTAGCGGGAGGGCGGCAGATACGCAGTATTTT. Its translation is CASSFPSGRAADTQYF. The chain is built from TRBV7-8 and TRBJ2-3; 12 nucleotides align to TRBD2. This CDR3 is 16 amino acids long. The V gene's germline CDR1 is SGHVS and CDR2 FQNEAQ. Unmatched junction bases numbered 5, after V lost 3 bases and J lost 4 bases.

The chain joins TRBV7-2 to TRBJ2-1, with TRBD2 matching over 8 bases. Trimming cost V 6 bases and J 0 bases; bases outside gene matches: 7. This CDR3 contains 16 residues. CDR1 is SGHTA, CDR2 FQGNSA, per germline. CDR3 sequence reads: CASRAGGGSSYNEQFF. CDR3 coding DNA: TGTGCCAGCAGGGCCGGGGGGGGAAGCTCCTACAATGAGCAGTTCTTC.

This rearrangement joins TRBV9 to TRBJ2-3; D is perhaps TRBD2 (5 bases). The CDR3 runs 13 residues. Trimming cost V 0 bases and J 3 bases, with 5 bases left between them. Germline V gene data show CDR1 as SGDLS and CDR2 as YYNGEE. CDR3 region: CASSVGLTDTQYF. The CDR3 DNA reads TGTGCCAGCAGCGTAGGACTAACAGATACGCAGTATTTT.

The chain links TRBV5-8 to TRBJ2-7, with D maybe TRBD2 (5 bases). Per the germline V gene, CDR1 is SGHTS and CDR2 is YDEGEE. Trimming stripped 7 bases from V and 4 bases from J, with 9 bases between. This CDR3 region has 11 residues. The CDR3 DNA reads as TGTGCCAGCTCGCCGGGGTACGAGCAGTACTTC. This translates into CASSPGYEQYF. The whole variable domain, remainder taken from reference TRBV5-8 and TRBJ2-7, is EAGVTQSPTHLIKTRGQQATLRCSPISGHTSVYWYQQALGLGLQFLLWYDEGEERNRGNFPPRFSGRQFPNYSSELNVNALELEDSALYLCASSPGYEQYFGPGTRLTVT.

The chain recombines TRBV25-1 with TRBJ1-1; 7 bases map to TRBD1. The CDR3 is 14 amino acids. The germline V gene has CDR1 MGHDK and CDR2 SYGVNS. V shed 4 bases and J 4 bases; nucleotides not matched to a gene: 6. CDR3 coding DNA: TGTGCCAGCAGTGGTGACAGGGAGAGCACTGAAGCTTTCTTT. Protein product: CASSGDRESTEAFF.

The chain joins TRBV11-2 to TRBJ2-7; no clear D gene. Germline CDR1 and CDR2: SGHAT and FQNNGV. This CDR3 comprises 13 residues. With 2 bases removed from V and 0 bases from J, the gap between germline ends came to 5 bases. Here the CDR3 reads CASSLPVSYEQYF. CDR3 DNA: TGTGCCAGCAGCTTACCGGTCTCCTACGAGCAGTACTTC.

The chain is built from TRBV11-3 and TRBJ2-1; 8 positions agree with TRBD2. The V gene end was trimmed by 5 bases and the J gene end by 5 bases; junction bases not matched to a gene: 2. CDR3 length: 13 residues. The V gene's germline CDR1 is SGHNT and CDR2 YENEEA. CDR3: CASSQLADNEQFF. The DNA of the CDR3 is TGTGCCAGCAGCCAACTAGCGGACAATGAGCAGTTCTTC.

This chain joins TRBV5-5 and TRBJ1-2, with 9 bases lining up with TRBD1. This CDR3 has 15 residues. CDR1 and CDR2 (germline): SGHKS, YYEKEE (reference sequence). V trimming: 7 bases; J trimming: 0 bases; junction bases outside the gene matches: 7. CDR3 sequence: CASSDRGNANYGYTF. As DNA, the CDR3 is TGTGCCAGCTCGGACAGGGGAAACGCTAACTATGGCTACACCTTC.

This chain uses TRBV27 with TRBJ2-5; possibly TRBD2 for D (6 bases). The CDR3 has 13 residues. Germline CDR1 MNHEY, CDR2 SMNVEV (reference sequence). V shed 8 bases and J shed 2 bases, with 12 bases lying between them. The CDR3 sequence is CASGRLDQETQYF. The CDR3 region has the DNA TGTGCCAGCGGCCGACTAGATCAAGAGACCCAGTACTTC.

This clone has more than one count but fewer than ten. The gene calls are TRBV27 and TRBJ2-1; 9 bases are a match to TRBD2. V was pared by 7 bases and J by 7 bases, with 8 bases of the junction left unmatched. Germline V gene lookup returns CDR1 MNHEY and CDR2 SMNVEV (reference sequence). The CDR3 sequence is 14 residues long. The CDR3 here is CASKSSGNGNEQFF. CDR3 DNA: TGTGCCAGCAAGTCTAGCGGGAATGGGAATGAGCAGTTCTTC.

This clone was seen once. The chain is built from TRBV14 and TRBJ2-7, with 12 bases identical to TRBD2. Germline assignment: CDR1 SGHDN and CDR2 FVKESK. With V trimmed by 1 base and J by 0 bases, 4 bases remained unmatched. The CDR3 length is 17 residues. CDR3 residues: CASSQGTSGRISYEQYF. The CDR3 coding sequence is TGTGCCAGCAGCCAAGGAACTAGCGGGAGGATCTCCTACGAGCAGTACTTC.

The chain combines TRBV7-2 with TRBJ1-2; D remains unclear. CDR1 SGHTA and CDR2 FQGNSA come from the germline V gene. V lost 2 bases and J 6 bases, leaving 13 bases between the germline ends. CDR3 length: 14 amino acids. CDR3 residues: CASSLRTAGDGYTF. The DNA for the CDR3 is TGTGCCAGCAGCTTAAGGACGGCTGGCGATGGCTACACCTTC.

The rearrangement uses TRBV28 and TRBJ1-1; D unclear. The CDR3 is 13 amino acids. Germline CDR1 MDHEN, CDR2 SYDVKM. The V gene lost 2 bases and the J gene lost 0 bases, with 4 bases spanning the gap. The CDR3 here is CASSLGLNTEAFF. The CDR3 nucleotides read TGTGCCAGCAGTTTAGGCCTGAACACTGAAGCTTTCTTT.